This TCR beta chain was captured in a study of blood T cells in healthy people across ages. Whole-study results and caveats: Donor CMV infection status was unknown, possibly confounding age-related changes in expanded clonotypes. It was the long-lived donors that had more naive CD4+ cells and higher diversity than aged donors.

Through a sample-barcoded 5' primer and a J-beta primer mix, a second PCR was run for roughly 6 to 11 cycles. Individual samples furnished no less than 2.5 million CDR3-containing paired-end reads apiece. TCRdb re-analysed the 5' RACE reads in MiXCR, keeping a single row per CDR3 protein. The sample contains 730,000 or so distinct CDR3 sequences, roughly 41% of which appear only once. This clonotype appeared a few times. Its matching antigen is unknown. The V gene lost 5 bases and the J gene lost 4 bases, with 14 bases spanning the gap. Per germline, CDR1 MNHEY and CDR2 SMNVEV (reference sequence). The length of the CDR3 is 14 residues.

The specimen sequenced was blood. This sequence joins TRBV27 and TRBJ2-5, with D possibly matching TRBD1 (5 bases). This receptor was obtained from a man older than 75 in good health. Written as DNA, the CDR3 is TGTGCCAGCAGTAACAAAGGACACGGAGAGACCCAGTACTTC. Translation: CASSNKGHGETQYF.